Listed below are T cell receptor beta chains from one sample, sequenced in a study of OX40 agonist ivuxolimab in advanced cancers. The protocol was immunoSEQ multiplex PCR, while the TCRdb copy is restricted to in-frame clones and leaves out a portion. The sample yields 60,000 to 65,000 clones, 84% seen once. This material consisted of CD4+ or CD8+ T cells sorted from blood, taken in a trial of the OX40 agonist ivuxolimab. The receptors here all came from an adult with an advanced solid tumor such as melanoma, head and neck, liver or kidney cancer. Both conserved end residues are trimmed from each CDR3. Some rows mark clone size as missing; the rest say once, few, many or name a class of expanded clone.

>NA|TRBV7-2
ASSYLYEQY
>once|TRBV27
ASSLFGHPGGPSQQF
>NA|TRBV5-4
ASSPGQGGNEQF
>few|TRBV19
ASSKDREVYLRSPLH
>NA|TRBV27
ASSYRDSTYEQY
>NA|TRBV28
ASSFLGFSQPQH
>NA|TRBV5-1
ASRQGSGGQSSTDTQY
>once|TRBV28
AAQGVRNANEKLF
>few|TRBV6-1
ASVNRGTGAYGYT
>NA|TRBV7-3
ASSPIGRVAEQY
>NA|TRBV29-1
SVDPRGTDTQY
>NA|TRBV4-2
ASSQEMLAGRTGELF
>NA|TRBV30
AWGVGTGSDEQY
>NA|TRBV6-6
ASSYDRAHEQY
>NA|TRBV18
ASLSTGSYGYT
>NA|TRBV4-2
ASSQVSGQGGRPQH
>once|TRBV7-9
ASSATGQGNTEAF
>NA|TRBV19
ASTGFGTGDTEAF
>NA|TRBV13
ASAGGQETQY
>once|TRBV19
ASKATSSGANVLT
>few|TRBV5-4
ASSFDLAGQETQY
>NA|TRBV5-1
ASSLAPGYNEQF
>NA|TRBV28
ASSGTVPYEQY
>NA|TRBV18
ASSPQGQFHEQY
>NA|TRBV7-9
ASSPSANYGYT
>NA|TRBV18
ASSQGQTNQPQH
>NA|TRBV10-3
AISGPYGGYT
>few|TRBV2
ASISNRGPLH
>NA|TRBV29-1
SVPPHCFSYEQY
>NA|TRBV25-1
ASSEYAGAARSYT
>NA|TRBV7-2
ASSVLRHYEQY
>NA|TRBV4-3
ASSPDRTTQETQY
>NA|TRBV18
ASSPPLTGLTYEQY
>NA|TRBV19
ASKNRGHTEAF
>few|TRBV28
ASSLFRGLQTQY
>NA|TRBV7-9
ASSDDRFYEQY
>NA|TRBV11-2
ASSLDWAGYNEQF
>NA|TRBV2
ASSEAWQSYGYT